The rows below give T cell receptor beta chains drawn from one sample of a study of cytomegalovirus exposure and HLA in healthy donors. Clones were read by immunoSEQ multiplex PCR, and TCRdb kept only the in-frame ones, dropping some. The data show under 150,000 clones, 81% seen once. The source material was PBMCs. The receptors originated from a woman aged 40 to 50 in good health and CMV-seropositive. Both conserved end residues are part of each CDR3. D genes are given only for firm matches. Not all rows give a size; the values are once, few, many and, for expanded clones, a class.

d_gene: TRBD1; abundance: few; v_gene: TRBV29-1; j_gene: TRBJ2-1; len: 12; CDR3aa: CSVHTGGNEQFF; CDR3nt: TGCAGCGTGCATACAGGGGGCAATGAGCAGTTCTTC
d_gene: TRBD1; abundance: NA; v_gene: TRBV28; j_gene: TRBJ2-6; len: 15; CDR3aa: CASSRTGAGANVLTF; CDR3nt: TGTGCCAGCAGCAGAACAGGGGCCGGGGCCAACGTCCTGACTTTC
d_gene: NA; abundance: few; v_gene: TRBV4-2; j_gene: TRBJ1-1; len: 12; CDR3aa: CASSQNRDEAFF; CDR3nt: TGTGCCAGCAGCCAGAACAGGGATGAAGCTTTCTTT
d_gene: TRBD2; abundance: once; v_gene: TRBV5-4; j_gene: TRBJ2-3; len: 16; CDR3aa: CASSWKREFLADTQYF; CDR3nt: TGTGCCAGCAGCTGGAAGCGGGAGTTCTTAGCAGATACGCAGTATTTT
d_gene: TRBD1; abundance: few; v_gene: TRBV10-3; j_gene: TRBJ1-2; len: 13; CDR3aa: CATLSDRDNGYTF; CDR3nt: TGTGCCACTCTCTCGGACAGGGACAATGGCTACACCTTC
d_gene: NA; abundance: NA; v_gene: TRBV5-1; j_gene: TRBJ1-4; len: 18; CDR3aa: CASSLEVGAGDSHEKLFF; CDR3nt: TGCGCCAGCAGCTTGGAGGTTGGGGCAGGGGATTCGCATGAAAAACTGTTTTTT
d_gene: NA; abundance: NA; v_gene: TRBV5-4; j_gene: TRBJ1-5; len: 17; CDR3aa: CASSLLTGPISNQPQHF; CDR3nt: TGTGCCAGCAGCTTGCTCACAGGGCCGATTAGCAATCAGCCCCAGCATTTT
d_gene: NA; abundance: NA; v_gene: TRBV4-2; j_gene: TRBJ2-7; len: 16; CDR3aa: CASSHALGTPDYEQYF; CDR3nt: TGTGCCAGCAGCCACGCACTTGGGACACCAGACTACGAGCAGTACTTC
d_gene: TRBD1; abundance: NA; v_gene: TRBV5-1; j_gene: TRBJ2-7; len: 16; CDR3aa: CASSRSAGQGALEQYF; CDR3nt: TGCGCCAGCTCTCGTTCGGCCGGACAGGGGGCGCTGGAGCAGTACTTC
d_gene: NA; abundance: NA; v_gene: TRBV6-5; j_gene: TRBJ1-1; len: 13; CDR3aa: CASTRRGNTEAFF; CDR3nt: TGTGCCAGCACTCGACGGGGGAACACTGAAGCTTTCTTT
d_gene: NA; abundance: NA; v_gene: TRBV19; j_gene: TRBJ1-2; len: 13; CDR3aa: CASSMVTTDGYTF; CDR3nt: TGTGCCAGTAGTATGGTGACGACTGATGGCTACACCTTC
d_gene: TRBD2; abundance: NA; v_gene: TRBV16; j_gene: TRBJ2-1; len: 14; CDR3aa: CASSRTSGYNEQFF; CDR3nt: TGTGCCAGCAGCCGGACTAGTGGGTACAATGAGCAGTTCTTC
d_gene: TRBD1; abundance: NA; v_gene: TRBV29-1; j_gene: TRBJ2-2; len: 15; CDR3aa: CSVVPQGAGTGELFF; CDR3nt: TGCAGCGTTGTTCCCCAGGGGGCGGGCACCGGGGAGCTGTTTTTT
d_gene: TRBD1; abundance: NA; v_gene: TRBV6-1; j_gene: TRBJ2-1; len: 15; CDR3aa: CATTRDSRSYNEQFF; CDR3nt: TGTGCCACCACAAGGGACAGCCGCTCCTACAATGAGCAGTTCTTC
d_gene: TRBD1; abundance: NA; v_gene: TRBV11-1; j_gene: TRBJ1-6; len: 17; CDR3aa: CASSSRNPGQGLLPLHF; CDR3nt: TGTGCCAGCAGCTCACGTAACCCGGGACAGGGACTGCTACCCCTCCACTTT
d_gene: TRBD1; abundance: NA; v_gene: TRBV5-8; j_gene: TRBJ1-4; len: 15; CDR3aa: CASSLDMAGGGKLFF; CDR3nt: TGTGCCAGCAGCTTGGATATGGCAGGGGGCGGAAAACTGTTTTTT